One sample yielded the 28 T cell receptor beta chains listed below, sequenced in a study of post-analysis software for immune sequencing data. No antigen has been assigned to these receptors. TCR beta cDNA libraries had unique molecular identifiers. MiXCR was run by TCRdb on the PCR reads, yielding one entry per CDR3 protein. The sample carries about 380,000 distinct CDR3 sequences, roughly 35% recorded once. Broader study findings: Compared with controls, patients had more of about 5 TRBV segments, including TRBV5-6, TRBV5-1 and TRBV20-1.

The specimen was blood. The receptors stem from a girl between 5 and 17 years old with multiple sclerosis.

The sample holds a few counts of this clonotype. This chain joins TRBV15 and TRBJ2-3; D is possibly TRBD1 or TRBD2 (5 bases each). The CDR3 is 15 amino acids. Trimming cost V 1 base and J 1 base, with 9 bases left between them. Germline CDR1 is LNHNV and CDR2 is YYDKDF (reference sequence). The CDR3 DNA reads as TGTGCCACCAGCAGAGGGGGGAGTCGCACAGATACGCAGTATTTT. Translation gives CATSRGGSRTDTQYF.

Concerning this clonotype: An end of the junction differs from the germline gene, which may be a read error. The chain employs TRBV6-6 and TRBJ2-5; D gene uncertain. The DNA end lines up better with TRBJ2-7; the J call may be wrong. Germline CDR1 MNHNY, CDR2 SVGAGI (reference sequence). The CDR3 totals 15 residues. This CDR3 reads CAGSYFLAESYEQYF. The CDR3 nucleotides read TGTGCCGGCAGTTACTTCCTCGCAGAATCCTACGAGCAGTACTTC.

The V call is TRBV25-1, the J call TRBJ1-1; perhaps TRBD1 as D (6 bases). Per the germline V gene, CDR1 is MGHDK and CDR2 is SYGVNS. V was shortened by 4 bases and J by 4 bases, with 10 bases between the two germline ends. The CDR3 runs 13 residues. CDR3 DNA sequence: TGTGCCAGCAGTGCTACAGGGTCCACTGAAGCTTTCTTT. Its protein is CASSATGSTEAFF.

This clonotype was found a few times. V gene TRBV3-1 combines with J gene TRBJ2-4, with 9 bases identical to TRBD2. The CDR3 extends over 16 amino acids. V trimming: 4 bases; J trimming: 0 bases; junction bases outside the gene matches: 4. The germline V gene has CDR1 LGHDT and CDR2 YNNKEL (reference sequence). CDR3 DNA sequence: TGTGCCAGCAGCCTGACTAGCGGTCTAGCCAAAAACATTCAGTACTTC. It translates to CASSLTSGLAKNIQYF.

This clonotype showed up just a few times. This rearrangement joins TRBV4-3 to TRBJ2-1; weak D call: TRBD1 (5 bases). V lost 0 bases and J 7 bases, leaving 16 bases between the germline ends. Germline lookup yields CDR1 LGHNA and CDR2 YSLEER. This CDR3 has 16 amino acids. Here the CDR3 reads CASSQDLDSLGNEQFF. The DNA of the CDR3 is TGCGCCAGCAGCCAAGACTTAGACAGCCTGGGGAATGAGCAGTTCTTC.

The rearrangement links TRBV7-8 to TRBJ2-1, with TRBD2 matching 11 bases. V lost 0 bases, J lost 3 bases, and 13 bases stayed unmatched. From germline, CDR1 is SGHVS and CDR2 FQNEAQ. This CDR3 spans 20 amino acids. CDR3 region: CASSLAIDPSGGKIYNEQFF. CDR3 nucleotides: TGTGCCAGCAGCTTAGCGATTGACCCTAGCGGGGGGAAAATCTACAATGAGCAGTTCTTC. The full variable domain, completed using reference TRBV7-8 and TRBJ2-1, is GAGVSQSPRYKVAKRGQDVALRCDPISGHVSLFWYQQALGQGPEFLTYFQNEAQLDKSGLPSDRFFAERPEGSVSTLKIQRTQQEDSAVYLCASSLAIDPSGGKIYNEQFFGPGTRLTVL.

Here the CDR3 reads CASSAQDRVNGYTF. CDR3 in DNA: TGCGCCAGCAGCGCCCAGGACAGAGTCAATGGCTACACCTTC. The chain links TRBV5-1 to TRBJ1-2, with D maybe TRBD1 (6 bases). The germline V and J ends were trimmed by 4 bases and 6 bases, with 16 bases remaining between them. This CDR3 spans 14 amino acids. Germline lookup yields CDR1 SGHRS and CDR2 YFSETQ.

This chain links TRBV5-6 with TRBJ2-7, with a tentative D call TRBD2 (6 bases). This CDR3 contains 15 residues. The V gene's germline CDR1 is SGHDT and CDR2 YYEEEE. V was pared by 1 base and J by 1 base, with 12 bases between. The CDR3, as DNA: TGTGCCAGCAGCTTGCCGGGGGATCCATCCTACGAGCAGTACTTC. Its protein product is CASSLPGDPSYEQYF.

This clonotype was recorded a few times. At one end, the junction sequence differs from germline, possibly due to a read error. V and J are TRBV20-1 and TRBJ2-7; D unclear. CDR1 is DFQATT, CDR2 SNEGSKA, per germline (reference sequence). The CDR3 spans 15 residues. The CDR3 protein is CSARDSRPISDEQYF. The CDR3 DNA follows: TGCAGTGCTAGAGATTCGAGACCGATCTCCGACGAGCAGTACTTC.

This chain uses TRBV12-3 or TRBV12-4 with TRBJ2-6; 8 nucleotides agree with TRBD1. The trim removed 1 base at V and 2 bases at J, leaving 4 bases unmatched. The CDR3 runs 17 residues. As DNA, the CDR3 is TGTGCCAGCAGTTTAGGCAGGGGGCATGCTGGGGCCAACGTCCTGACTTTC. Translating gives CASSLGRGHAGANVLTF.

This clonotype is medium-sized within its sample. The chain carries TRBV29-1 and TRBJ2-7; D call uncertain. The V end lost 8 bases, the J end lost 3 bases, and 11 bases lay between the germline ends. The CDR3 is 11 residues long. From germline, CDR1 is SQVTM and CDR2 ANQGSEA. CDR3 sequence reads: CSSRTGYEQYF. The CDR3 coding sequence is TGCAGCTCCAGGACGGGCTACGAGCAGTACTTC.

The chain carries TRBV7-3 and TRBJ2-7; tentative D call: TRBD2 (6 bases). The length of the CDR3 is 15 residues. V shed 1 base and J shed 3 bases, with 13 bases lying between them. The V gene's germline CDR1 is SGHTA and CDR2 FQGTGA. The CDR3 region has the DNA TGTGCCAGCAGCTTAATGGGGACTCTTAACTACGAGCAGTACTTC. Translated: CASSLMGTLNYEQYF.

The rearrangement links TRBV19 to TRBJ2-1; either TRBD1 or TRBD2 may fit D (6 bases each). Germline lookup yields CDR1 LNHDA and CDR2 SQIVND (reference sequence). With 3 bases removed from V and 4 bases from J, the gap between germline ends came to 19 bases. The CDR3 runs to 17 residues. CDR3 nucleotide sequence: TGTGCCAGTAGTATCCTCCGGACGGGGGCGCGATACAATGAGCAGTTCTTC. Translating it yields CASSILRTGARYNEQFF.

Only a few counts were recorded for this clonotype. The CDR3 bases are TGCGCCAGCAGCCCTGAGACAGGGGAAATGAACACTGAAGCTTTCTTT. The encoded protein is CASSPETGEMNTEAFF. The chain joins TRBV5-1 to TRBJ1-1; 8 positions match TRBD1. The length of the CDR3 is 16 residues. Germline V gene sequence: CDR1 SGHRS, CDR2 YFSETQ. Losses at the gene ends were 4 bases for V and 0 bases for J; bases not matched to a gene: 8.

The rearrangement joins TRBV5-1 to TRBJ2-3; TRBD2 matches at 11 bases. Trimming took 4 bases from V and 2 from J; bases not matched to a gene: 6. CDR3 size: 16 residues. From germline, CDR1 is SGHRS and CDR2 YFSETQ. The CDR3 DNA reads TGCGCCAGCAGCGTTCTAGCGGGGGGATACACAGATACGCAGTATTTT. Its translation is CASSVLAGGYTDTQYF.

V and J are TRBV20-1 and TRBJ2-7, with 8 bases that match TRBD1. V trimming: 4 bases; J trimming: 5 bases; junction bases outside the gene matches: 16. Per germline, CDR1 DFQATT and CDR2 SNEGSKA (reference sequence). This CDR3 is 16 amino acids long. CDR3: CSATTATGTGSHEQYF. CDR3 coding DNA: TGCAGTGCTACCACGGCAACCGGGACAGGTTCGCACGAGCAGTACTTC.

This clonotype was seen only a few times. This chain connects TRBV5-1 to TRBJ2-1; 12 bases are a match to TRBD1. Germline-derived CDR1 and CDR2 are SGHRS and YFSETQ. The junction had 6 bases not matched to a gene; V was cut back by 2 bases and J by 9 bases. CDR3 size: 15 residues. The CDR3 spells CASSFGTGGSGEQFF. CDR3 in DNA: TGCGCCAGCAGCTTCGGGACAGGGGGCTCTGGTGAGCAGTTCTTC. Full variable domain (rest looked up from reference TRBV5-1 and TRBJ2-1): KAGVTQTPRYLIKTRGQQVTLSCSPISGHRSVSWYQQTPGQGLQFLFEYFSETQRNKGNFPGRFSGRQFSNSRSEMNVSTLELGDSALYLCASSFGTGGSGEQFFGPGTRLTVL.

The rearrangement joins TRBV12-3 or TRBV12-4 to TRBJ2-7; 7 nucleotides match TRBD2. The CDR3 sequence is 15 residues long. The trim removed 2 bases at V and 2 bases at J, leaving 6 bases unmatched. The CDR3 protein is CASSLRNLAAYEQYF. In DNA form, the CDR3 reads TGTGCCAGCAGTTTAAGGAATCTAGCGGCCTACGAGCAGTACTTC.

This clonotype was recorded a few times. This chain uses TRBV4-2 with TRBJ2-7; no definite D call. CDR3 size: 14 residues. Germline values: CDR1 LGHNA, CDR2 YNFKEQ. V was trimmed by 1 base and J by 6 bases, leaving 13 bases between them. The CDR3 here is CASSQVSSLSEQYF. Written as DNA, the CDR3 is TGTGCCAGCAGCCAAGTTTCTAGTCTCTCCGAGCAGTACTTC.

This clonotype appeared a few times. This chain connects TRBV10-3 to TRBJ2-1, with 10 bases aligning to TRBD2. After removal of 8 bases from V and 4 bases from J, the junction contained 8 bases not matched to a gene. The CDR3 contains 15 residues. CDR1 and CDR2 (germline): ENHRY, SYGVKD. Here the CDR3 reads CAIGLGLAAYNEQFF. The CDR3 bases are TGTGCCATCGGACTCGGACTAGCGGCTTACAATGAGCAGTTCTTC.

This chain joins TRBV6-5 and TRBJ1-3; the D is unclear. CDR1 is MNHEY, CDR2 SVGAGI, per germline. The CDR3 length is 15 residues. V was clipped by 4 bases and J by 1 base, with 11 bases between them. CDR3 sequence: CASSSAGMSGNTIYF. CDR3 in DNA: TGTGCCAGCAGTTCCGCGGGAATGTCTGGAAACACCATATATTTT.

The chain combines TRBV7-9 with TRBJ2-1, with D maybe TRBD1 (6 bases). Germline V gives CDR1 SEHNR, CDR2 FQNEAQ (reference sequence). This CDR3 is 14 amino acids long. Trimming took 10 bases from V and 2 from J, leaving 15 bases between them. The CDR3 protein is CATSQGSTYNEQFF. DNA of the CDR3: TGTGCCACCTCCCAGGGGTCGACCTACAATGAGCAGTTCTTC. Based on the CDR3 plus reference TRBV7-9 and TRBJ2-1, the full variable domain is DTGVSQNPRHKITKRGQNVTFRCDPISEHNRLYWYRQTLGQGPEFLTYFQNEAQLEKSRLLSDRFSAERPKGSFSTLEIQRTEQGDSAMYLCATSQGSTYNEQFFGPGTRLTVL.

The CDR3 protein is CASSLEGAAAYEQYF. DNA of the CDR3: TGTGCCAGCAGCTTAGAGGGGGCGGCAGCCTACGAGCAGTACTTC. The chain is built from TRBV7-9 and TRBJ2-7; 7 nucleotides align to TRBD1. The germline CDR1 and CDR2 sequences are SEHNR and FQNEAQ (reference sequence). This CDR3 has 15 amino acids. Trimming at V came to 1 base and at J to 2 bases, leaving 5 bases not matched to a gene.

The chain combines TRBV12-3 or TRBV12-4 with TRBJ1-2, with a possible D match to TRBD1 (5 bases). Trimming took 3 bases from V and 5 from J, leaving 10 bases between them. CDR3 length equals 13 residues. The CDR3 sequence: CASSLNRKYGYTF. The CDR3 DNA reads as TGTGCCAGCAGTTTGAACAGGAAATATGGCTACACCTTC.

This clonotype was seen a few times. The genes are TRBV5-1 and TRBJ2-7; D is undetermined. This CDR3 has 14 residues. CDR1 is SGHRS and CDR2 is YFSETQ in the germline V gene. Trimming shortened V by 3 bases and J by 2 bases, and 12 bases separated the two germline ends. The CDR3 nucleotides are TGCGCCAGCAGCTCCAGTGACCCGCCCTACGAGCAGTACTTC. It specifies CASSSSDPPYEQYF.

This clonotype came up once. The rearrangement uses TRBV15 and TRBJ2-2; TRBD1 might be the D (6 bases). CDR1 is LNHNV, CDR2 YYDKDF, per germline (reference sequence). Trimming removed 1 base at V and 3 bases at J, with 12 bases between. The CDR3 has 16 amino acids. Written as DNA, the CDR3 is TGTGCCACCAGCAGAGGATGGGGGCCGGACACCGGGGAGCTGTTTTTT. The encoded protein is CATSRGWGPDTGELFF.

The V call is TRBV7-9, the J call TRBJ2-1; D possibly uses TRBD1 or TRBD2 (6 bases each). V lost 5 bases, J lost 2 bases, and 16 bases lay in between. The CDR3 covers 16 residues. Germline-derived CDR1 and CDR2 are SEHNR and FQNEAQ (reference sequence). This chain's CDR3 is CASSIGGRGTYNEQFF. In DNA, the CDR3 is TGTGCCAGCAGCATTGGGGGGCGCGGTACCTACAATGAGCAGTTCTTC.

The chain recombines TRBV12-3 or TRBV12-4 with TRBJ1-1; D uncertain. The CDR3 sequence is 15 residues long. Deletions cut 2 bases from V and 1 base from J, with 11 bases between. The CDR3 region has the DNA TGTGCCAGCAGTTTACGGCCGGAAGGGAACACTGAAGCTTTCTTT. Translation: CASSLRPEGNTEAFF.